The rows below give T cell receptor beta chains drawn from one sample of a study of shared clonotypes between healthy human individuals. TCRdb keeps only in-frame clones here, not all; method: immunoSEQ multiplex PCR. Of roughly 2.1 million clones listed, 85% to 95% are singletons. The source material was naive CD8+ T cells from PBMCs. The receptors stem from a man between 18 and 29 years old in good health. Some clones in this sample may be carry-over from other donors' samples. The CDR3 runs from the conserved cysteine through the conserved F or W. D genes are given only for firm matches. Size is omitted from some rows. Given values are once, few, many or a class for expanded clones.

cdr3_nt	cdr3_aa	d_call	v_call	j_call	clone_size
TGTGCCAGCAGAATGACGACAGGTCCTGGAAACACCATATATTTT	CASRMTTGPGNTIYF	.	TRBV6-5	TRBJ1-3	.
TGCAGCGTTGGGCAAGGTAGCGGTTACAGCTCCTACAATGAGCAGTTCTTC	CSVGQGSGYSSYNEQFF	.	TRBV29-1	TRBJ2-1	.
TGTGCCAGCAGCTTAGAAAGAGCAGGGGCAGGGGAGACCCAGTACTTC	CASSLERAGAGETQYF	.	TRBV7-6	TRBJ2-5	.
TGTGCCAGCAGTGAATCGCGAGGGGGTCAGCCCCAGCATTTT	CASSESRGGQPQHF	.	TRBV6-1	TRBJ1-5	.
TGTGCCAGCAGCCCAGAAGGGTCCGCGGGGAAACTGTTTTTT	CASSPEGSAGKLFF	.	TRBV7-9	TRBJ1-4	.
TGTGCCAGCAGCTTAGGGGGTAGTGGGAATCAGCCCCAGCATTTT	CASSLGGSGNQPQHF	.	TRBV7-2	TRBJ1-5	once
TGTGCCAGCACCCTTCGTGGGGGGGAAAAACTGTTTTTT	CASTLRGGEKLFF	.	TRBV28	TRBJ1-4	.
TGCGCCAGCAGCTCCTCACAGGGGGCGGACACTGAAGCTTTCTTT	CASSSSQGADTEAFF	TRBD1	TRBV5-1	TRBJ1-1	.
TGTGCCAGCAGAGGGACAAGAACCTACGAGCAGTACTTC	CASRGTRTYEQYF	.	TRBV27	TRBJ2-7	.
TGTGCCAGCAGCCCCGGGGGGACTGAAGCTTTCTTT	CASSPGGTEAFF	.	TRBV13	TRBJ1-1	.
TGTGCCAGCAGTAGGGACAGGGGCACAGATACGCAGTATTTT	CASSRDRGTDTQYF	TRBD1	TRBV6-5	TRBJ2-3	.
TGCGCCAGCAGCCACCGGGACGGAATCATGAACACTGAAGCTTTCTTT	CASSHRDGIMNTEAFF	.	TRBV4-1	TRBJ1-1	.
TGCGCCAGCAGCGGCACAGGGTACGATGAGCAGTTCTTC	CASSGTGYDEQFF	.	TRBV5-1	TRBJ2-1	few
TGTGCCAGCAGCTTAGAGGGACGTAAAAACACCATATATTTT	CASSLEGRKNTIYF	.	TRBV7-9	TRBJ1-3	.
TGTGCCAGCAGTGAAGGACTCGCCGGTTACGAGCAGTACTTC	CASSEGLAGYEQYF	.	TRBV2	TRBJ2-7	.
TGTGCCAGCAGTGAAAGGGGAAGGAGCAATCAGCCCCAGCATTTT	CASSERGRSNQPQHF	.	TRBV2	TRBJ1-5	once
TGTGCCAGCAGCGTAGGTTCTGAGGAAAACTACGAGCAGTACTTC	CASSVGSEENYEQYF	.	TRBV9	TRBJ2-7	.
TGTGCCAGCAGCTTAAGCGGGAGGGTCAACGAGCAGTACTTC	CASSLSGRVNEQYF	TRBD2	TRBV7-6	TRBJ2-7	.
TGTGCCAGCAGCTTAGTTCGTGGGAGGGTAACCTACAATGAGCAGTTCTTC	CASSLVRGRVTYNEQFF	TRBD2	TRBV11-2	TRBJ2-1	.
TGCGCCAGCAGTGAGTGGGCAGGGGCTCTGGATGGCTACACCTTC	CASSEWAGALDGYTF	.	TRBV10-2	TRBJ1-2	few
TGTGCCAGCAGCTTGGCTGATGATAGTGAGCAGTTCTTC	CASSLADDSEQFF	.	TRBV7-8	TRBJ2-1	once
TGTGCCAGCAGTTCCGTGGTGGAGAGCAATCAGCCCCAGCATTTT	CASSSVVESNQPQHF	.	TRBV28	TRBJ1-5	.
TGTGCCAGCAGTTTACTTGGGGTCCACGAGCAGTACTTC	CASSLLGVHEQYF	.	TRBV28	TRBJ2-7	.
TGCAGCGTTGAATCTCTGGGATACTCTGGGGCCAACGTCCTGACTTTC	CSVESLGYSGANVLTF	.	TRBV29-1	TRBJ2-6	.
TGTGCCTGGACCACCAGACCCTCTGACTTTCGTTTGCGGGAAAGGGAGGATACGCAGTATTTT	CAWTTRPSDFRLREREDTQYF	.	TRBV30	TRBJ2-3	.
TGTGCCAGCAGCCGCCGACGGGACACCGCAACTAATGAAAAACTGTTTTTT	CASSRRRDTATNEKLFF	.	TRBV7-2	TRBJ1-4	.
TGTGCCAGTACCGCAACTTATCTCGGCGTGGTGGTGAACACTGAAGCTTTCTTT	CASTATYLGVVVNTEAFF	.	TRBV19	TRBJ1-1	.
TGTGCCAGCAGCTTAGATTGGTTGTGGGGGAGCTCCTACAATGAGCAGTTCTTC	CASSLDWLWGSSYNEQFF	.	TRBV7-2	TRBJ2-1	.
TGCGCCAGCAGCTTGGGTCAGGGGGGGCGAGGCTACGAGCAGTACTTC	CASSLGQGGRGYEQYF	.	TRBV5-1	TRBJ2-7	.
TGCGCCAGCAGCCCCTTGAGGCTAGCGGGAAGCTCCTACGAGCAGTACTTC	CASSPLRLAGSSYEQYF	TRBD2	TRBV10-1	TRBJ2-7	.
TGTGCCAGCGAGGTCAGGGGTCAAAACCCATCCCCTGGGGCCAACGTCCTGACTTTC	CASEVRGQNPSPGANVLTF	.	TRBV21-1	TRBJ2-6	.
TGTGCCAGCTCCGCGGCGGGGGGGGCCGCGAACACCGGGGAGCTGTTTTTT	CASSAAGGAANTGELFF	TRBD2	TRBV18	TRBJ2-2	.
TGTGCCAGCAGCCGGCGACTACTGCCGGCATACGAGCAGTACTTC	CASSRRLLPAYEQYF	.	TRBV5-6	TRBJ2-7	.
TGTGCCACCGTCTCGGAGTTCCCCTACAATGAGCAGTTCTTC	CATVSEFPYNEQFF	.	TRBV25-1	TRBJ2-1	.
TGTGCCAGCAGCTTGGGAGTATGGCCCCAGCATTTT	CASSLGVWPQHF	.	TRBV5-6	TRBJ1-5	.
TGTGCCAGTAGTCTCCCGACACCCGTCAATCAGCCCCAGCATTTT	CASSLPTPVNQPQHF	.	TRBV19	TRBJ1-5	.
TGTGCCAGCAGTTACGGGACAGGGTTCTACGAGCAGTACTTC	CASSYGTGFYEQYF	TRBD1	TRBV6-5	TRBJ2-7	.
TGTGCCAGCAGTCCCCCAGATCGATCGGGAACAGATACGCAGTATTTT	CASSPPDRSGTDTQYF	.	TRBV28	TRBJ2-3	.
TGTGCCGGGAATCCGGGACAGGGGTTCTACGAGCAGTACTTC	CAGNPGQGFYEQYF	TRBD1	TRBV30	TRBJ2-7	.
TGTGCCAGCAGCGTAGCGGGACAGGGTAATCAGCCCCAGCATTTT	CASSVAGQGNQPQHF	TRBD1	TRBV9	TRBJ1-5	.
TGTGCCAGCAGCCCCAGACTAGCGGCCCTTGAGGATGAGCAGTTCTTC	CASSPRLAALEDEQFF	TRBD2	TRBV4-2	TRBJ2-1	.
TGTGCCAGCAGTTTATCGGCTGGGGGTTTTTCCTACGAGCAGTACTTC	CASSLSAGGFSYEQYF	.	TRBV27	TRBJ2-7	.
TGTGCCAGCAGCTTGGGGGGAGGCGGCTACACCTTC	CASSLGGGGYTF	.	TRBV7-9	TRBJ1-2	.
TGTGCCAGCAGCTCGAAAACTGACACCGGGGAGCTGTTTTTT	CASSSKTDTGELFF	.	TRBV9	TRBJ2-2	.
TGTGCCAGCTCTACCGGTAGCAATCAGCCCCAGCATTTT	CASSTGSNQPQHF	.	TRBV18	TRBJ1-5	.
TGTGCCAGCAGCTTGGGCGGGAGTTTAGATACGCAGTATTTT	CASSLGGSLDTQYF	TRBD2	TRBV5-6	TRBJ2-3	.
TGTGCCAGCAGTTGGGGCGGCTCCTACAATGAGCAGTTCTTC	CASSWGGSYNEQFF	.	TRBV27	TRBJ2-1	.